The T cell receptor (beta chain) under discussion was sequenced for a study of shared T cell receptors in the human thymus listed by TCRdb under 2021. Regarding the study in general: The study examined how the human thymus generates shared, self-reactive T-cell receptor alpha chains.

Library method: the immunoSEQ multiplex PCR assay. TCRdb mirrors the immuneACCESS table, restricted to in-frame sequences. Some clones are absent from its copies; in checked studies, under half trace to an unresolved V gene, and the reason for the others is unknown. For this sample there are 720,000 or so clones; approximately 83% appear just once. The ten biggest clones cover approximately 0.01% of the sample. The CDR3 sequence holds 14 residues, the cysteine and phenylalanine included. Kept here is only the CDR3 DNA, which spans 42 bases and is read in frame from base 1. V is pared back by 8 bases and J by 1 base, with 15 bases lying between the germline termini. Taken from the germline V gene, the CDR1 and CDR2 loops are MNHEY and SVGAGI. Worth noting for this clone: Its antigen remains unidentified. Base qualities were left out, and no much larger clone turns up one base away.

A further study also used this sample, focusing on human thymus T cells. The second study's paper adds: Immunologically healthy infants undergoing open corrective cardiac surgery for congenital heart defects in Finland were used as donors. Thymus tissue was obtained as surgical resects removed during corrective cardiac surgery. Both the thymic and the peripheral blood repertoires appeared to show biased V and J gene segment usage. The related research reported highly overlapping thymic TCR repertoires among unrelated individuals. TCR alpha and beta repertoires from about 8 infant thymus samples and a few related peripheral blood samples were characterized in the study. Donor ages ranging from roughly 6 to 244 days were recorded, and over 5 male and a couple of female infants were included in the cohort. Thymocytes were freed from the tissue by mechanical means and kept at -70 degrees C as pellets of roughly 8.5-31 million cells. A QIAsymphony instrument was used to extract genomic DNA from frozen cell pellets. TCRB and TCRAD loci were amplified from a standardized quantity of quality-controlled genomic DNA using the immunoSEQ multiplex PCR assay. The amplicons spanned the V(D)J region and were long enough to cover the CDR3 and allow V and J genes to be identified. Through the commercial immunoSEQ service, the amplicons were sequenced on an Illumina platform. Primer bias and sequencing errors were corrected as previously described, and TCRAD and TCRB definitions were based on the IMGT database. Analysis of the repertoires was done with immunoSEQ Analyzer 3.0 and VDJTools and included basic statistics, V/J segment usage, diversity estimates, rarefaction and pairwise overlap. Chao1, ChaoE, Efron-Thisted, Shannon and inverse Simpson indices were used to estimate diversity, which was also estimated on datasets down-sampled to the smallest sample. Repertoire overlap used strict matching of CDR3 nucleotide sequence, V gene and J gene, with Jaccard-based multidimensional scaling clustering. On average, thymus samples gave 800,000 or so unique TCRB clonotypes, whereas blood samples gave about 84,000.

The source material was thymocytes. The V gene is TRBV6-5 and the J gene is TRBJ2-7; D gene: possibly TRBD2, on 5 matching bases. This TCR came from a girl under two years old with a congenital heart defect. Donor details come from another sample of the same person, matched by shared clones. The CDR3 protein: CASQKAGLSYEQYF. The sequence in DNA is TGTGCCAGCCAGAAGGCGGGCCTATCCTACGAGCAGTACTTC.